The rows below give T cell receptor beta chains drawn from one sample of a study of cytomegalovirus exposure and HLA in healthy donors. This table comes from immunoSEQ multiplex PCR, and its TCRdb copy is limited to in-frame clones, with some not included. Altogether around 110,000 clones are present, approximately 70% being singletons, with the ten largest covering roughly 10%. The sample taken for sequencing was PBMCs. These receptors originate from a woman in her forties in good health and CMV-seropositive. Each CDR3 is given with its conserved first and last residue. The D gene is left open where the match is weak. Only part of the rows carry a size: once, few, many, or a class if the clone is expanded.

clone size: -
CDR3 length: 15
V gene: TRBV7-2
J gene: TRBJ2-7
D gene: TRBD2
CDR3 DNA: TGTGCCAGCAGCTTAGACGTACCGGGACTAGCCGAGCAGTACTTC
CDR3 protein: CASSLDVPGLAEQYF

clone size: few
CDR3 length: 17
V gene: TRBV27
J gene: TRBJ2-1
D gene: TRBD1
CDR3 DNA: TGTGCCAGCAGTTACCCACCCGACAGGGCGTCCTACAATGAGCAGTTCTTC
CDR3 protein: CASSYPPDRASYNEQFF

clone size: -
CDR3 length: 15
V gene: TRBV5-6
J gene: TRBJ1-5
D gene: -
CDR3 DNA: TGTGCCAGCAGCTTGCGGGGAGCGGGCAATCAGCCCCAGCATTTT
CDR3 protein: CASSLRGAGNQPQHF

clone size: -
CDR3 length: 14
V gene: TRBV5-1
J gene: TRBJ1-1
D gene: -
CDR3 DNA: TGCGCCAGCAGCGGGGGGGAAGTTGGAACTGAAGCTTTCTTT
CDR3 protein: CASSGGEVGTEAFF

clone size: -
CDR3 length: 16
V gene: TRBV19
J gene: TRBJ1-4
D gene: -
CDR3 DNA: TGTGCCAGTAGCTACGCGTGGGCTTCAACTAATGAAAAACTGTTTTTT
CDR3 protein: CASSYAWASTNEKLFF

clone size: -
CDR3 length: 14
V gene: TRBV5-1
J gene: TRBJ1-6
D gene: -
CDR3 DNA: TGCGCCAGCAGCTTAACAGGGCAGGGTTCACCCCTCCACTTT
CDR3 protein: CASSLTGQGSPLHF

clone size: once
CDR3 length: 16
V gene: TRBV9
J gene: TRBJ2-1
D gene: -
CDR3 DNA: TGTGCCAGCAGCGACGCTCGGGATTCCCCTAGGGATGAGCAGTTCTTC
CDR3 protein: CASSDARDSPRDEQFF

clone size: -
CDR3 length: 15
V gene: TRBV6-1
J gene: TRBJ2-7
D gene: TRBD2
CDR3 DNA: TGTGCCAGCAGTGGGGGACTAGCGGGAGTGTACGAGCAGTACTTC
CDR3 protein: CASSGGLAGVYEQYF

clone size: -
CDR3 length: 13
V gene: TRBV5-6
J gene: TRBJ2-7
D gene: -
CDR3 DNA: TGTGCCAGCAGCTTGGTGCGAGGCCACGAGCAGTACTTC
CDR3 protein: CASSLVRGHEQYF

clone size: -
CDR3 length: 17
V gene: TRBV28
J gene: TRBJ1-5
D gene: -
CDR3 DNA: TGTGCCAGCAGTGCGCGACGGGGGGGAGATAGCAATCAGCCCCAGCATTTT
CDR3 protein: CASSARRGGDSNQPQHF

clone size: few
CDR3 length: 15
V gene: TRBV25-1
J gene: TRBJ1-1
D gene: TRBD1
CDR3 DNA: TGTGCCAGCACTCCAGGGAGCACAGGGGACACTGAAGCTTTCTTT
CDR3 protein: CASTPGSTGDTEAFF

clone size: -
CDR3 length: 13
V gene: TRBV5-1
J gene: TRBJ2-2
D gene: -
CDR3 DNA: TGCGCCAGCAGCTTGTACGGTCCCGGGGAGCTGTTTTTT
CDR3 protein: CASSLYGPGELFF

clone size: -
CDR3 length: 14
V gene: TRBV27
J gene: TRBJ1-2
D gene: -
CDR3 DNA: TGTGCCAGCAGTTTTCATCCAGGACTCTATGGCTACACCTTC
CDR3 protein: CASSFHPGLYGYTF

clone size: few
CDR3 length: 16
V gene: TRBV7-2
J gene: TRBJ2-4
D gene: -
CDR3 DNA: TGTGCCAGCAGCTTCGAAGCACAGATAGCCAAAAACATTCAGTACTTC
CDR3 protein: CASSFEAQIAKNIQYF

clone size: -
CDR3 length: 14
V gene: TRBV19
J gene: TRBJ2-7
D gene: -
CDR3 DNA: TGTGCCAGTAGTATTCTAGCGCGACAGGGAGTTGAGTACTTC
CDR3 protein: CASSILARQGVEYF

clone size: -
CDR3 length: 13
V gene: TRBV2
J gene: TRBJ2-1
D gene: -
CDR3 DNA: TGTGCCAGCAGTGAATCCAGGCGAAATGAGCAGTTCTTC
CDR3 protein: CASSESRRNEQFF

clone size: few
CDR3 length: 13
V gene: TRBV29-1
J gene: TRBJ2-3
D gene: TRBD1
CDR3 DNA: TGCAGCCAAAAAGGGGGCGCGGTAGATACGCAGTATTTT
CDR3 protein: CSQKGGAVDTQYF

clone size: -
CDR3 length: 15
V gene: TRBV5-1
J gene: TRBJ2-3
D gene: -
CDR3 DNA: TGCGCCAGCAGCTTGGTTAGTAGCAAAGCAGATACGCAGTATTTT
CDR3 protein: CASSLVSSKADTQYF

clone size: few
CDR3 length: 14
V gene: TRBV4-3
J gene: TRBJ2-7
D gene: -
CDR3 DNA: TGCGCCAGCAGCCAAGAGCGTCTAGCCTACGAGCAGTACTTC
CDR3 protein: CASSQERLAYEQYF

clone size: -
CDR3 length: 13
V gene: TRBV6-6
J gene: TRBJ1-5
D gene: TRBD1
CDR3 DNA: TGTGCCAGCAAGGGGGCCCGCAATCAGCCCCAGCATTTT
CDR3 protein: CASKGARNQPQHF

clone size: -
CDR3 length: 17
V gene: TRBV15
J gene: TRBJ2-6
D gene: -
CDR3 DNA: TGTGCCACCAGCAGAGATCCTATTCCGGCTGGGGCCAACGTCCTGACTTTC
CDR3 protein: CATSRDPIPAGANVLTF

clone size: once
CDR3 length: 16
V gene: TRBV5-4
J gene: TRBJ2-1
D gene: TRBD2
CDR3 DNA: TGTGCCAGCAGCTTTGAGGCGGGAGCCTCCCTCAATGAGCAGTTCTTC
CDR3 protein: CASSFEAGASLNEQFF

clone size: -
CDR3 length: 16
V gene: TRBV6-5
J gene: TRBJ2-5
D gene: TRBD2
CDR3 DNA: TGTGCCAGCAGTTACAGTCTAGCGGGAGGACAAGAGACCCAGTACTTC
CDR3 protein: CASSYSLAGGQETQYF

clone size: -
CDR3 length: 13
V gene: TRBV5-1
J gene: TRBJ2-7
D gene: -
CDR3 DNA: TGCGCCAGCAGCTTGGAGGGGCCCTACGAGCAGTACTTC
CDR3 protein: CASSLEGPYEQYF

clone size: few
CDR3 length: 16
V gene: TRBV4-2
J gene: TRBJ2-1
D gene: TRBD2
CDR3 DNA: TGTGCCAGCAGCCTTAGCGGGAGGGCCGGGCACAATGAGCAGTTCTTC
CDR3 protein: CASSLSGRAGHNEQFF

clone size: -
CDR3 length: 13
V gene: TRBV18
J gene: TRBJ2-1
D gene: -
CDR3 DNA: TGTGCCAGCTCAACGGGACTCAACAATGAGCAGTTCTTC
CDR3 protein: CASSTGLNNEQFF

clone size: -
CDR3 length: 15
V gene: TRBV6-1
J gene: TRBJ1-1
D gene: TRBD1
CDR3 DNA: TGTGCCAGCAGTGATCTGACAGGGAGGAACACTGAAGCTTTCTTT
CDR3 protein: CASSDLTGRNTEAFF

clone size: few
CDR3 length: 14
V gene: TRBV5-4
J gene: TRBJ2-7
D gene: TRBD1
CDR3 DNA: TGTGCCAGCAGACAGGGGATAGACTCCTACGAGCAGTACTTC
CDR3 protein: CASRQGIDSYEQYF

clone size: few
CDR3 length: 17
V gene: TRBV5-5
J gene: TRBJ1-1
D gene: -
CDR3 DNA: TGTGCCAGCAGCTTGGCCGGAAGGGGCCCCAGGAACACTGAAGCTTTCTTT
CDR3 protein: CASSLAGRGPRNTEAFF

clone size: -
CDR3 length: 15
V gene: TRBV7-2
J gene: TRBJ1-1
D gene: TRBD1
CDR3 DNA: TGTGCCAGCAGCCCCGATTCAGGACAGGCGGTTATCCGCTTCTTT
CDR3 protein: CASSPDSGQAVIRFF

clone size: -
CDR3 length: 13
V gene: TRBV6-1
J gene: TRBJ2-7
D gene: -
CDR3 DNA: TGTGCCAGCAGGGGGCCGAGTTCCTACGAGCAGTACTTC
CDR3 protein: CASRGPSSYEQYF

clone size: -
CDR3 length: 13
V gene: TRBV7-9
J gene: TRBJ2-2
D gene: -
CDR3 DNA: TGTGCCAGCAGCCAAGTGGACATCGGGGAGCTGTTTTTT
CDR3 protein: CASSQVDIGELFF

clone size: -
CDR3 length: 14
V gene: TRBV27
J gene: TRBJ2-5
D gene: TRBD1
CDR3 DNA: TGTGCCAGCAGTCCGGGACAGGGGGGAGAGACCCAGTACTTC
CDR3 protein: CASSPGQGGETQYF

clone size: -
CDR3 length: 12
V gene: TRBV5-4
J gene: TRBJ1-2
D gene: -
CDR3 DNA: TGTGCCAGCAGCTTCCCGGGGGATGGCTACACCTTC
CDR3 protein: CASSFPGDGYTF

clone size: -
CDR3 length: 15
V gene: TRBV4-1
J gene: TRBJ2-1
D gene: -
CDR3 DNA: TGCGCCAGCAGCCAACTCGGGGACTCCTACAATGAGCAGTTCTTC
CDR3 protein: CASSQLGDSYNEQFF

clone size: few
CDR3 length: 12
V gene: TRBV9
J gene: TRBJ2-7
D gene: -
CDR3 DNA: TGTGCCAGCAGCGTAGGAGGGGGCGAGCAGTACTTC
CDR3 protein: CASSVGGGEQYF

clone size: few
CDR3 length: 14
V gene: TRBV9
J gene: TRBJ2-1
D gene: TRBD2
CDR3 DNA: TGTGCCAGCAGCGTAAGCGGGACTAACAATGAGCAGTTCTTC
CDR3 protein: CASSVSGTNNEQFF

clone size: -
CDR3 length: 16
V gene: TRBV19
J gene: TRBJ2-6
D gene: -
CDR3 DNA: TGTGCCACCAAAGGGTGGTCAGGGTCTGGGGCCAACGTCCTGACTTTC
CDR3 protein: CATKGWSGSGANVLTF

clone size: -
CDR3 length: 13
V gene: TRBV5-4
J gene: TRBJ2-7
D gene: -
CDR3 DNA: TGTGCCAGCAGCTTGTACAGGGCCTACGAGCAGTACTTC
CDR3 protein: CASSLYRAYEQYF

clone size: -
CDR3 length: 15
V gene: TRBV6-6
J gene: TRBJ2-1
D gene: -
CDR3 DNA: TGTGCCAGCAGTTACTTGGGGGCTAAGGGGTATGAGCAGTTCTTC
CDR3 protein: CASSYLGAKGYEQFF

clone size: few
CDR3 length: 15
V gene: TRBV6-1
J gene: TRBJ2-5
D gene: TRBD1
CDR3 DNA: TGTGCCAGCAGTGACAGGGGGCGCGACCAAGAGACCCAGTACTTC
CDR3 protein: CASSDRGRDQETQYF

clone size: -
CDR3 length: 15
V gene: TRBV19
J gene: TRBJ2-2
D gene: -
CDR3 DNA: TGTGCCAGTAGAAATAGGTTCGGCGGTACCGGGGAGCTGTTTTTT
CDR3 protein: CASRNRFGGTGELFF

clone size: once
CDR3 length: 17
V gene: TRBV28
J gene: TRBJ2-5
D gene: TRBD2
CDR3 DNA: TGTGCCAGCAGTCCCCTGGAACTAGCGGGAATCCAAGAGACCCAGTACTTC
CDR3 protein: CASSPLELAGIQETQYF

clone size: -
CDR3 length: 15
V gene: TRBV5-1
J gene: TRBJ1-2
D gene: -
CDR3 DNA: TGCGCCAGCGGCCCGGACAAAAATTCTAACTATGGCTACACCTTC
CDR3 protein: CASGPDKNSNYGYTF

clone size: once
CDR3 length: 16
V gene: TRBV4-3
J gene: TRBJ2-1
D gene: TRBD2
CDR3 DNA: TGCGCCAGCAGCCAAGATCGGGGGAGGGCCATTCATGAGCAGTTCTTC
CDR3 protein: CASSQDRGRAIHEQFF

clone size: few
CDR3 length: 16
V gene: TRBV7-6
J gene: TRBJ1-5
D gene: -
CDR3 DNA: TGTGCCAGCAGCTTAGCCGGCAGGCGCCTCACTCAGCCCCAGCATTTT
CDR3 protein: CASSLAGRRLTQPQHF

clone size: -
CDR3 length: 16
V gene: TRBV19
J gene: TRBJ2-1
D gene: TRBD2
CDR3 DNA: TGTGCCAGTAGTATGGGACTAGCGGGAGGAGCACATGAGCAGTTCTTC
CDR3 protein: CASSMGLAGGAHEQFF

clone size: -
CDR3 length: 12
V gene: TRBV19
J gene: TRBJ1-1
D gene: -
CDR3 DNA: TGTGCCAGTAGTATGGGCCGGCTTGAAGCTTTCTTT
CDR3 protein: CASSMGRLEAFF

clone size: -
CDR3 length: 15
V gene: TRBV19
J gene: TRBJ1-5
D gene: -
CDR3 DNA: TGTGCCAGTAGCGTTAACAGGGTCAGCAATCAGCCCCAGCATTTT
CDR3 protein: CASSVNRVSNQPQHF

clone size: -
CDR3 length: 15
V gene: TRBV25-1
J gene: TRBJ2-3
D gene: TRBD2
CDR3 DNA: TGTGCCAGCGGGACTAGCGGGAGTAGATCAGATACGCAGTATTTT
CDR3 protein: CASGTSGSRSDTQYF

clone size: few
CDR3 length: 15
V gene: TRBV5-1
J gene: TRBJ2-2
D gene: -
CDR3 DNA: TGCGCCAGCAGCTTGGAGGGAGTGTTCACCGGGGAGCTGTTTTTT
CDR3 protein: CASSLEGVFTGELFF

clone size: many
CDR3 length: 15
V gene: TRBV5-1
J gene: TRBJ1-3
D gene: TRBD1
CDR3 DNA: TGCGCCAGCAGCATGGGACAGTTTGTCGGAAACACCATATATTTT
CDR3 protein: CASSMGQFVGNTIYF

clone size: -
CDR3 length: 16
V gene: TRBV7-9
J gene: TRBJ2-5
D gene: -
CDR3 DNA: TGTTCCAGCAGCCCCACGAGACAGGGAGGTTTGCAGACCCAGTACTTC
CDR3 protein: CSSSPTRQGGLQTQYF

clone size: -
CDR3 length: 13
V gene: TRBV30
J gene: TRBJ2-7
D gene: -
CDR3 DNA: TGTGCCTGGAGTGTTGACACAACCTACGAGCAGTACTTC
CDR3 protein: CAWSVDTTYEQYF

clone size: -
CDR3 length: 15
V gene: TRBV19
J gene: TRBJ1-5
D gene: -
CDR3 DNA: TGTGCCAGTAGTATTTTCGGGACACAGAATCAGCCCCAGCATTTT
CDR3 protein: CASSIFGTQNQPQHF

clone size: few
CDR3 length: 18
V gene: TRBV28
J gene: TRBJ2-7
D gene: -
CDR3 DNA: TGTGCCAGCAGTTCACCCCTCGGTGATCAGGGCCCTCCTTACGAGCAGTACTTC
CDR3 protein: CASSSPLGDQGPPYEQYF

clone size: -
CDR3 length: 15
V gene: TRBV7-3
J gene: TRBJ1-1
D gene: -
CDR3 DNA: TGTGCCAGCAGCCGACGGGGACATTTGAACACTGAAGCTTTCTTT
CDR3 protein: CASSRRGHLNTEAFF

clone size: -
CDR3 length: 14
V gene: TRBV7-9
J gene: TRBJ2-5
D gene: -
CDR3 DNA: TGTGCCAGCAGCTTAGATAGGGGCATGGGGACCCAGTACTTC
CDR3 protein: CASSLDRGMGTQYF

clone size: -
CDR3 length: 13
V gene: TRBV9
J gene: TRBJ1-2
D gene: -
CDR3 DNA: TGTGCCAGCAGCGTCACAGGGATCTATGGCTGCACCTTC
CDR3 protein: CASSVTGIYGCTF